This TCR beta chain was captured by sequencing in a study of T cells after posttransplantation cyclophosphamide. This related bone marrow graft donor gave peripheral blood on the day of marrow donation. This clone has at least ten counts. Its antigen remains unidentified. The assay was immunoSEQ multiplex PCR, and TCRdb's table has in-frame clones only and misses some. The sample contains fewer than 40,000 clones, none of them singletons. General study points: Recipient CMV seropositivity and CMV reactivation strongly tracked TRB clonality. Later blood repertoires were often dominated by clones from the donor CD8+ memory compartment. Blood and skin or GI T cell repertoires showed limited TRB overlap.

The V gene lost 7 bases and the J gene lost 2 bases, with 14 bases spanning the gap. The CDR3 totals 14 residues. The germline V gene has CDR1 MDHEN and CDR2 SYDVKM. Sequencing input: PBMCs. The TCR was taken from a woman between 45 and 60 years old in good health and a related stem cell transplant donor. The chain employs TRBV28 and TRBJ1-2; D possibly corresponds to TRBD1 (5 bases). The CDR3 is CASNWGSQNYGYTF. The CDR3 nucleotides read TGTGCCAGCAATTGGGGCTCCCAAAACTATGGCTACACCTTC.